This is a list of T cell receptor beta chains from one sample in a study of blood T cell repertoires in COVID-19. TCRdb's copy holds only in-frame clones and misses some; the assay was immunoSEQ multiplex PCR. This sample yields more than 95,000 clones, of which about 90% are seen a single time; about 4% belongs to the top ten. Material for sequencing was peripheral blood. These receptors were obtained from a woman aged 60 to 75 with acute or convalescent COVID-19. Each CDR3 is given with its conserved first and last residue. D genes are given only for firm matches.

v_call,d_call,j_call,cdr3_aa,cdr3_nt
TRBV3-1/TRBV3-2,.,TRBJ1-5,CASSQDRYSNQPQHF,TGTGCCAGCAGCCAAGACAGATATAGCAATCAGCCCCAGCATTTT
TRBV20-1,TRBD2,TRBJ2-3,CCASRLAGGYTDTQYF,TGCTGTGCTAGTCGACTCGCGGGGGGGTACACAGATACGCAGTATTTT
TRBV6-5,.,TRBJ1-6,CASGDTNNSPLHF,TGTGCCAGCGGGGACACCAATAATTCACCCCTCCACTTT
TRBV30,.,TRBJ1-6,CAWGERDNSPLHF,TGTGCCTGGGGCGAGCGAGATAATTCACCCCTCCACTTT
TRBV6-1,.,TRBJ1-5,CASSERRDSNSNQPQHF,TGTGCCAGCAGTGAACGCCGCGACAGTAATAGCAATCAGCCCCAGCATTTT
TRBV6-1,TRBD2,TRBJ2-1,CASSESPAGGRNEQFF,TGTGCCAGCAGTGAGAGTCCAGCGGGAGGGCGAAATGAGCAGTTCTTC
TRBV30,.,TRBJ1-3,CAWRKGVGNTIYF,TGTGCCTGGAGGAAAGGGGTCGGAAACACCATATATTTT
TRBV30,.,TRBJ2-7,CAWETTRAYEQYF,TGTGCCTGGGAGACAACCCGAGCCTACGAGCAGTACTTC
TRBV9,TRBD1,TRBJ2-6,CASSAGQGRSGANVLTF,TGTGCCAGCAGCGCCGGACAGGGCCGCTCTGGGGCCAACGTCCTGACTTTC
TRBV29-1,.,TRBJ2-5,CSATRFTQETQYF,TGCAGCGCCACAAGATTCACCCAAGAGACCCAGTACTTC
TRBV30,.,TRBJ1-2,CACSDSPIYGYTF,TGTGCCTGCAGTGACAGTCCGATCTATGGCTACACCTTC
TRBV11-2,.,TRBJ1-1,CASSPPLSLLRTEAFF,TGTGCCAGCAGCCCCCCCCTGTCCCTCCTGCGGACTGAAGCTTTCTTT
TRBV28,TRBD1,TRBJ2-7,CASSRTGTYEQYF,TGTGCCAGCAGCCGGACAGGGACCTACGAGCAGTACTTC
TRBV6-6,.,TRBJ2-7,CATLAGRGTYEQYF,TGTGCCACCCTCGCAGGGCGGGGCACCTACGAGCAGTACTTC
TRBV9,TRBD2,TRBJ2-1,CASSVGSGRAINEQFF,TGTGCCAGCAGCGTAGGAAGCGGGAGGGCCATCAATGAGCAGTTCTTC